This T cell receptor beta chain was documented in a study of T cells in tumors and immune-related adverse events. V was trimmed by 0 bases and J by 2 bases, leaving 14 bases between them. CDR3 length: 16 amino acids. Germline CDR1 SGHRS, CDR2 YFSETQ. Libraries were prepared by immunoSEQ multiplex PCR; TCRdb keeps only in-frame clonotypes and omits some of them. Found here are around 22,000 clones, just over 90% of them singletons; the top ten hold approximately 1.4%. This chain connects TRBV5-1 to TRBJ2-5; tentative D call: TRBD1 (6 bases). The source of this sequence is a female donor with metastatic renal cell carcinoma. The sample was lymph node tissue, taken from a patient treated with anti-PD-1 therapy. The CDR3 spells CASSLATLDRQETQYF. The CDR3 DNA reads as TGCGCCAGCAGCTTGGCCACTCTGGACAGACAAGAGACCCAGTACTTC. Complete variable domain (other parts from reference TRBV5-1 and TRBJ2-5): KAGVTQTPRYLIKTRGQQVTLSCSPISGHRSVSWYQQTPGQGLQFLFEYFSETQRNKGNFPGRFSGRQFSNSRSEMNVSTLELGDSALYLCASSLATLDRQETQYFGPGTRLLVL.